This T cell receptor beta chain was identified during a study of T cells in Graves' hyperthyroidism and ophthalmopathy (dated by TCRdb to about 2019). A note on the overall study: To identify TCR V-J signatures that set the groups apart, the researchers used a discovery cohort of more than 95 patients, made up of approximately 43 with Graves' ophthalmopathy and 55 to 65 with stable Graves' hyperthyroidism. The 100 or so discovery patients were divided at random into training and test sets in a 7:3 ratio. In about six Graves' hyperthyroidism patients, the study also compared T-cell repertoires from thyroid tissue with T-cell repertoires from blood. After blood sampling, hyperthyroidism patients were treated with methimazole at a starting dose of 30 mg daily, and ophthalmopathy patients were treated with high-dose intravenous methylprednisolone. According to the paper, TCR Vbeta CDR3 sequencing was carried out on 135 peripheral blood samples, which came from approximately 41 ophthalmopathy, 75 or so hyperthyroidism and roughly 17 progressor patients. Prospective prediction of ophthalmopathy was tested in an independent validation cohort of 18 to 20 hyperthyroidism patients and some 17 patients who later progressed to ophthalmopathy. The full study reports these points: In cross-validation, a model built on a 13 V-J signature told ophthalmopathy apart from stable hyperthyroidism with approximately 90% sensitivity and about 81% specificity, and in testing the same model reached 80%/75%. Most expanded thyroid clonotypes (frequency above 0.001) were also detected in blood, a finding suggesting that blood repertoires may reflect thyroid immune responses. Sample size was not statistically predetermined, and blinding of investigators to group allocation was not performed. During validation, the model predicted progression to ophthalmopathy a median of around 7 months ahead of onset, with more than 55% sensitivity and 72.22% specificity.

Stable Graves' hyperthyroidism was defined as the absence of progression to ophthalmopathy over 18 months of follow-up. Hyperthyroidism patients were aged 18 to 65 years and newly diagnosed, with disease duration of less than 2 months. Patients with uncontrolled infections, other autoimmune diseases, pregnancy or lactation were excluded. Diagnoses were based on clinical symptoms, serum thyroxine and TRAb, thyroid ultrasound and orbital computed tomography. Total RNA was extracted with Trizol reagent, and quality was checked on an Agilent 2100 Bioanalyzer. The TCR beta CDR3 regions were amplified from RNA transcripts. The TCR CDR3 was subjected to a first round of RT-PCR using the HTBI primer set and the Qiagen OneStep RT-PCR kit. Libraries were constructed in a second round of multiplex PCR, after which size selection and purification were performed. Sequencing of the libraries was done on an Illumina HiSeq2000 using paired-end 100 bp reads. As for the authors' bioinformatics: SOAPnuke was used to process the raw data, with reads discarded if the reads contained adapters or uncalled bases, had a mean Phred below 15, or lacked an exact constant-primer or identifier match. High-quality paired reads were merged with COPE v1.2.5, and unique nucleotide sequences were defined as clonotypes. MiTCR v1.1 was used to align clonotypes to the IMGT TRBV, TRBD and TRBJ reference segments. Only V-J combinations with frequency above 0.0001, covering roughly 99% of repertoires, were analysed. The TCS score was defined as the ratio of F50 (clonal expansion) to E x V (chaos), calculated using BLOSUM62-based TCRdist between CDR3 peptides within each V-J. Welch's t-statistics and random forest reduced just over 500 V-J features to some 14, which were used in a naive Bayes classifier (R e1071). TCRdb applied fastp at Q25 and MiXCR to the public reads, then kept only in-frame beta chains. Identical CDR3 protein sequences are pooled into one entry, listed with their most common genes and DNA. None of the V and J calls come from the authors' own analysis; TCRdb made them. The sample table contains 560,000 or so distinct CDR3 sequences; only one count was recorded for 46% of them. In total, the top ten clones hold just over 8% of the sample.

A word on this clonotype: Its antigen is still unknown. Base qualities are not provided; no much larger clone lies one nucleotide away.

This TCR was recovered from a woman aged 18-30 years with Graves' hyperthyroidism. Donor details come from another sample of the same person, matched by shared clones. The specimen was peripheral blood or thyroid tissue (not recorded which).

The CDR3 in this case is CASSLPLGGYTF. The DNA is TGTGCCAGCAGCTTACCGCTTGGGGGCTACACCTTC. The chain couples TRBV7-3 to TRBJ1-2; the D gene is not confidently resolved. For CDR1 and CDR2, the germline V gene lists SGHTA and FQGTGA. A distance of 9 bases separates the germline ends of V and J, which lose 2 bases and 8 bases respectively. The CDR3 covers 12 residues, taking in both the cysteine and the phenylalanine. Only the CDR3 region is kept as DNA, spanning 36 bases read in frame from base 1.